The 14 T cell receptor beta chains below were found in one sample sequenced in a study of cytomegalovirus exposure and HLA in healthy donors. Vbeta (60) and Jbeta (13) primers were used in the PCR. The method was immunoSEQ multiplex PCR; TCRdb's version includes in-frame clones alone and lacks a portion of them. The profile shows 84,000 or so clones, about three fifths of them singletons. Material: PBMCs. The receptors shown here come from a young woman in good health and CMV-seropositive.

The chain is built from TRBV28 and TRBJ1-4; 10 nucleotides match TRBD1. Germline values: CDR1 MDHEN, CDR2 SYDVKM. The ends lost 6 bases at V and 3 bases at J; junction bases unmatched: 4. The CDR3 is made up of 15 amino acids. The CDR3 is CASRTGGKPNEKLFF. The DNA of the CDR3 is TGTGCCAGCAGGACAGGGGGCAAACCTAATGAAAAACTGTTTTTT.

Turning to this clone: The junction does not match germline at one end; this may be a read error. This CDR3 is also generated by other DNA sequences in the sample. J is TRBJ1-2 and V is TRBV28, with D unresolved. The CDR3 is 12 residues long. Per the germline V gene, CDR1 is MDHEN and CDR2 is SYDVKM. CDR3 nucleotides: TGCGCCAGCAGTTTTGAGTTCTATGGCTACACCTTC. This gives the protein CASSFEFYGYTF.

As regards this clone: The sample carries other DNA sequences with the same CDR3. This chain joins TRBV6-1 and TRBJ2-7; 7 bases are shared with TRBD2. Germline V gene lookup returns CDR1 MNHNS and CDR2 SASEGT. V was clipped by 11 bases and J by 1 base; unmatched bases: 8. The CDR3 contains 13 residues. CDR3: CASGEGMSYEQYF. CDR3 nucleotide sequence: TGTGCCTCGGGGGAGGGCATGTCCTACGAGCAGTACTTC.

This clone was detected a few times. The rearrangement links TRBV11-2 to TRBJ1-2; D gene ambiguous. Germline V gene data show CDR1 as SGHAT and CDR2 as FQNNGV. The V gene lost 4 bases and the J gene lost 2 bases, with 8 bases spanning the gap. The CDR3 is made up of 13 amino acids. The CDR3 here is CASSYHGNYGYTF. CDR3 DNA: TGTGCCAGCAGCTATCACGGGAACTATGGCTACACCTTC. Full variable domain (missing parts from reference TRBV11-2 and TRBJ1-2): EAGVAQSPRYKIIEKRQSVAFWCNPISGHATLYWYQQILGQGPKLLIQFQNNGVVDDSQLPKDRFSAERLKGVDSTLKIQPAKLEDSAVYLCASSYHGNYGYTFGSGTRLTVV.

V and J are TRBV27 and TRBJ1-5; 8 bases fit TRBD1. The junction had 11 bases not matched to a gene; V was cut back by 9 bases and J by 4 bases. The CDR3 runs 15 residues. In germline, CDR1 is MNHEY, CDR2 SMNVEV (reference sequence). The CDR3, as DNA: TGTGCCAGTCGAGCCTCGGGACAGGTAAATCAGCCCCAGCATTTT. It translates to CASRASGQVNQPQHF.

In its sample, this clone was seen a few times. The chain employs TRBV30 and TRBJ1-3, with a possible D match to TRBD1 (6 bases). Trimming took off 5 bases at V and 2 bases at J, with 7 bases between the two ends. The germline CDR1 and CDR2 sequences are GTSNPN and SVGIG (reference sequence). The length of the CDR3 is 12 residues. Here the CDR3 DNA reads TGTGCCTGGTCAGGGGCTGGAAACACCATATATTTT. Amino acids: CAWSGAGNTIYF. Full variable domain (remainder filled in from reference TRBV30 and TRBJ1-3): SQTIHQWPATLVQPVGSPLSLECTVEGTSNPNLYWYRQAAGRGLQLLFYSVGIGQISSEVPQNLSASRPQDRQFILSSKKLLLSDSGFYLCAWSGAGNTIYFGEGSWLTVV.

The chain links TRBV4-3 to TRBJ1-2, with D perhaps matching TRBD1 (5 bases). Germline V lookup: CDR1 LGHNA, CDR2 YSLEER. Trimming removed 0 bases from V and 0 bases from J, with 14 bases in between. CDR3 size: 17 residues. The CDR3 DNA reads as TGCGCCAGCAGCCAAGAACGTTCAGGGTCAGCTAACTATGGCTACACCTTC. Amino acid sequence: CASSQERSGSANYGYTF.

The V call is TRBV5-1, the J call TRBJ2-3; possible D gene TRBD2, 5 bases. This CDR3 has 16 residues. Germline CDR1 is SGHRS and CDR2 is YFSETQ. The germline V and J ends were trimmed by 0 bases and 0 bases, with 11 bases remaining between them. In DNA form, the CDR3 reads TGCGCCAGCAGCTTGGGGGCGGGCCATAGCACAGATACGCAGTATTTT. As protein: CASSLGAGHSTDTQYF.

This clone was observed once. The CDR3, as DNA: TGTGCCAGCAGCACCAGTGGCGGGGGGCACTACAATGAGCAGTTCTTC. It translates to CASSTSGGGHYNEQFF. The V gene is TRBV7-2, the J gene TRBJ2-1; 8 nucleotides line up with TRBD2. This CDR3 comprises 16 residues. From germline, CDR1 is SGHTA and CDR2 FQGNSA. Trimming at V came to 5 bases and at J to 3 bases, leaving 9 bases not matched to a gene. The whole variable domain, remainder taken from reference TRBV7-2 and TRBJ2-1, is GAGVSQSPSNKVTEKGKDVELRCDPISGHTALYWYRQSLGQGLEFLIYFQGNSAPDKSGLPSDRFSAERTGGSVSTLTIQRTQQEDSAVYLCASSTSGGGHYNEQFFGPGTRLTVL.

The genes are TRBV5-1 and TRBJ1-3; the D is unclear. The V gene's germline CDR1 is SGHRS and CDR2 YFSETQ. Trimming stripped 4 bases from V and 0 bases from J, with 14 bases between. There are 16 residues in the CDR3. CDR3 in DNA: TGCGCCAGCAGCCAGGACTGGGAGCTCTCTGGAAACACCATATATTTT. This sequence encodes CASSQDWELSGNTIYF.

This clone was counted between two and nine times. V and J are TRBV27 and TRBJ2-7; D is unclear. V was cut by 2 bases and J by 3 bases, with 11 bases left in between. CDR3 length: 14 amino acids. Germline V CDR1 and CDR2: MNHEY, SMNVEV (reference sequence). Here the CDR3 reads CASSLARNHYEQYF. CDR3 coding DNA: TGTGCCAGCAGTTTAGCCAGGAACCACTACGAGCAGTACTTC.

V and J are TRBV6-1 and TRBJ2-5, with 9 bases that match TRBD2. The germline CDR1 and CDR2 sequences are MNHNS and SASEGT. J lost 5 bases, V lost 6 bases, and 16 bases had no gene match. The CDR3 runs to 17 residues. CDR3 loop: CASRERIIAGERETQYF. In DNA, the CDR3 is TGTGCCAGCAGGGAACGTATTATAGCGGGGGAGCGGGAGACCCAGTACTTC.

J is TRBJ2-7 and V is TRBV28; 8 positions agree with TRBD2. V lost 5 bases to trimming and J lost 7 bases; unmatched junction nucleotides: 1. The germline CDR1 and CDR2 sequences are MDHEN and SYDVKM. This CDR3 spans 11 amino acids. DNA of the CDR3: TGTGCCAGCAGTCCGGGAGGGGAGCAGTACTTC. Translating gives CASSPGGEQYF.

This chain connects TRBV11-2 to TRBJ2-3, with 12 nucleotides matching TRBD2. Unmatched junction bases numbered 7, after V lost 6 bases and J lost 0 bases. This CDR3 spans 17 amino acids. CDR1 and CDR2 from the germline V gene are SGHAT and FQNNGV. CDR3 residues: CASRGLAGPASTDTQYF. The CDR3 region has the DNA TGTGCCAGCAGGGGACTAGCGGGCCCTGCTAGCACAGATACGCAGTATTTT.